This entry describes one T cell receptor beta chain. Its specificity is not known. Compared with germline, one end of the junction differs, possibly owing to a read error. Alongside a J-beta primer mix, a sample-barcoded 5' primer served in a second PCR lasting about 7 to 11 cycles. TCRdb called the 5' RACE reads again in MiXCR, with one record for every CDR3 protein. Of about 650,000 distinct CDR3 sequences listed, 32% are singletons. This entry belongs to a study of blood T cells in healthy people across ages. Study-level information: There was about one barcoded beta molecule captured by template switching per two T cells.

The germline gives CDR1 SGHDN, CDR2 FVKESK. The length of the CDR3 is 14 residues. Each of the donors had roughly 9.1 milliliters of peripheral blood drawn into EDTA-treated Vacutainer tubes. The study isolated at least 7 million PBMCs from each sample. Study-level points and caveats: Expanded clonotype changes were possibly confounded by unknown donor CMV status.

The source of this sequence is a woman older than 75 in good health. Material: blood. This chain joins TRBV14 and TRBJ2-3; no reliable D call. Written as DNA, the CDR3 is TGTGCCGGCAGCTCAGAGGTGAGCACAGATACGCAGTATTTT. It is translated as CAGSSEVSTDTQYF.